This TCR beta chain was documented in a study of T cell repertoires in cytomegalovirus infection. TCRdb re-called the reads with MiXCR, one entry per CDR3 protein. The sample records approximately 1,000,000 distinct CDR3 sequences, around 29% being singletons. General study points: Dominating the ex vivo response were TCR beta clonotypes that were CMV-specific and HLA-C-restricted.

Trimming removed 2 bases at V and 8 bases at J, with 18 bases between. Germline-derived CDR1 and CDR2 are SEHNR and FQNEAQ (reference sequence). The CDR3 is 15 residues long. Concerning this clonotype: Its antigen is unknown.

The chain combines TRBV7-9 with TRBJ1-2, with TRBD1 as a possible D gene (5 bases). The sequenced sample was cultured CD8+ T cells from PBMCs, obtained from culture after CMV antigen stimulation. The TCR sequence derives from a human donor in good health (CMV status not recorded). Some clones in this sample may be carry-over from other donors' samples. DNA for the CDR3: TGTGCCAGCAGCTTAATTGGGACGGCCTCGCGGGGCTACACCTTC. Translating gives CASSLIGTASRGYTF.